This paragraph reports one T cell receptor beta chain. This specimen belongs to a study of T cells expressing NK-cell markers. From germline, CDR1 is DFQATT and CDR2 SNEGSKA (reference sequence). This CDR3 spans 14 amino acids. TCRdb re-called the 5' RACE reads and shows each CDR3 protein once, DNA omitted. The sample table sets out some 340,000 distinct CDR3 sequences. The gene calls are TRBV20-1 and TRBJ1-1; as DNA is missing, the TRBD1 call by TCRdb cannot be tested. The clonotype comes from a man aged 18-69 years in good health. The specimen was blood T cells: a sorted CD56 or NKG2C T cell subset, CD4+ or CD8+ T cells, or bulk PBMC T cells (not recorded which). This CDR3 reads CSAPTGAMNTEAFF.